This T cell receptor (beta chain) came from a study of blood T cell repertoires in COVID-19. Turning to the study itself: Donors in the United States, Italy and Spain gave samples during acute or convalescent COVID-19. T cells, B-cell-depleted T cells, or PBMCs supplied cDNA or gDNA.

Under the authors' procedure: Reference gene primer amplification gave nucleated cell count estimates. Only in-frame clones appear in the TCRdb table, and some are missing; sequencing was by immunoSEQ multiplex PCR. V and J calls and clone size are copied from that table; D and trimming were computed from the DNA. Among roughly 190,000 clones listed, roughly four fifths were seen once. The source material was peripheral blood. The origin of this receptor is a woman between 50 and 59 years old with acute or convalescent COVID-19.

In nucleotides, the CDR3 is TGTGCCACCAGTGATTTGCGGTACAATGAGCAGTTCTTC. Residues: CATSDLRYNEQFF. This chain joins TRBV24-1 and TRBJ2-1; D gene uncertain. Per germline, CDR1 KGHDR and CDR2 SFDVKD. CDR3 length: 13 amino acids. V was pared by 0 bases and J by 4 bases, with 3 bases between.